This record concerns one T cell receptor (beta chain) sequence. The antigen is undetermined. Populations isolated by sorting all had purity greater than 95%. Expressed TCRB transcripts were sequenced because the isolated RNA had all been reverse transcribed beforehand. TCRdb's table, derived via immunoSEQ multiplex PCR, lists solely in-frame clones and lacks some. The data hold some 900,000 clones, with 17% observed a single time. The data were taken from a study of beta chain features in type 1 diabetes. Study outcomes and limitations: Whatever favoring of shorter templates PCR might show would apply equally to patients and controls.

The V end lost 0 bases, the J end lost 2 bases, and 11 bases lay between the germline ends. The CDR3 extends over 15 amino acids. Germline V gene sequence: CDR1 SGHRS, CDR2 YFSETQ. J is TRBJ1-2 and V is TRBV5-1; D is uncertain. The sequencing sample was made of naive CD4+ T cells from blood. The clonotype was recovered from a woman aged 18-29 years in good health. CDR3 coding DNA: TGCGCCAGCAGCTTGGGCGTAGGAAAGAACTATGGCTACACCTTC. It translates to CASSLGVGKNYGYTF.